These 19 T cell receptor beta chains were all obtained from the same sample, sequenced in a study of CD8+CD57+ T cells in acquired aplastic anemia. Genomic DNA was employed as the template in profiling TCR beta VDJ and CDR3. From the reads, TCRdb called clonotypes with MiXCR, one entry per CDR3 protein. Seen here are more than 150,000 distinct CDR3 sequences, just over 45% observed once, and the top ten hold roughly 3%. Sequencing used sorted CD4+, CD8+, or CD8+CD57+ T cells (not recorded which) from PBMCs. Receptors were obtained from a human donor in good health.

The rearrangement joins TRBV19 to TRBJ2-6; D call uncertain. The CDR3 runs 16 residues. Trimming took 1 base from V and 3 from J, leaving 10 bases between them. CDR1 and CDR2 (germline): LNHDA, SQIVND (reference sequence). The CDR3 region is CASSIVSIIGANVLTF. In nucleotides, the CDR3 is TGTGCCAGTAGTATAGTTTCGATCATTGGGGCCAACGTCCTGACTTTC.

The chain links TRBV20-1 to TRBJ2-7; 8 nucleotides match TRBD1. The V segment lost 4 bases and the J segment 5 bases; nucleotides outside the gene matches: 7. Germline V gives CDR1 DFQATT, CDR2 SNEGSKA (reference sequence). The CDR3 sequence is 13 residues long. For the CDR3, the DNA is TGCAGTGCTACGCATTGGACAGGGAACGAGCAGTACTTC. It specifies CSATHWTGNEQYF.

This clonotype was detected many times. CDR3 nucleotide sequence: TGCAGTCCCCGTAGCGGGAGCTCCTACAATGAGCAGTTCTTC. As protein: CSPRSGSSYNEQFF. The chain links TRBV20-1 to TRBJ2-1; 9 bases map to TRBD2. The junction had 5 bases not matched to a gene; V was cut back by 8 bases and J by 0 bases. This CDR3 spans 14 amino acids. CDR1 and CDR2 from the germline V gene are DFQATT and SNEGSKA (reference sequence).

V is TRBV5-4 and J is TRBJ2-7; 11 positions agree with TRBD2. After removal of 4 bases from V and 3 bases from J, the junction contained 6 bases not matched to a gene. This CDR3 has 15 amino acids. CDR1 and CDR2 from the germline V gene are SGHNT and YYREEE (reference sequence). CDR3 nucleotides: TGTGCCAGCAGCACCGGGACTAGCGGAGGCTACGAGCAGTACTTC. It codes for CASSTGTSGGYEQYF.

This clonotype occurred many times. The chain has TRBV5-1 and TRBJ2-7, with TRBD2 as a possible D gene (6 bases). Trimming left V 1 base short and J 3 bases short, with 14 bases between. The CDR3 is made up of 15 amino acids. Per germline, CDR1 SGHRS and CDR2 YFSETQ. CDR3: CASSLLGGTNYEQYF. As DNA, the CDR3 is TGCGCCAGCAGCTTGCTGGGCGGGACCAACTACGAGCAGTACTTC. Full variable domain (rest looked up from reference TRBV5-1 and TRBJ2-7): KAGVTQTPRYLIKTRGQQVTLSCSPISGHRSVSWYQQTPGQGLQFLFEYFSETQRNKGNFPGRFSGRQFSNSRSEMNVSTLELGDSALYLCASSLLGGTNYEQYFGPGTRLTVT.

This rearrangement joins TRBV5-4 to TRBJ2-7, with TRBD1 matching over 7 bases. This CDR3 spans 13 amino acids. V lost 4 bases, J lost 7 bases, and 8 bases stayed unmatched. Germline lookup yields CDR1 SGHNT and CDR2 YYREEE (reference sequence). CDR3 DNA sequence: TGTGCCAGCAGCCCTGGACAGGCTGGAGAGCAGTACTTC. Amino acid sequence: CASSPGQAGEQYF.

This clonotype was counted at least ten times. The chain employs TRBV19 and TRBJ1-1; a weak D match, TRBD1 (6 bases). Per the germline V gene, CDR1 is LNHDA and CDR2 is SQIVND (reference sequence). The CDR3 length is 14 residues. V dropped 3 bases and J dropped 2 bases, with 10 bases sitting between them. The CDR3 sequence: CASSMGAGNTEAFF. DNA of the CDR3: TGTGCCAGTAGTATGGGGGCAGGAAACACTGAAGCTTTCTTT.

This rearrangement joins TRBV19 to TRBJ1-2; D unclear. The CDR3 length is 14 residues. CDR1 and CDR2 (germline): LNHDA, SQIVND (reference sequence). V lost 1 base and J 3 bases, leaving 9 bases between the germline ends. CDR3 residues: CASSIVGNHYGYTF. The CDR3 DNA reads TGTGCCAGTAGTATAGTCGGGAATCACTATGGCTACACCTTC.

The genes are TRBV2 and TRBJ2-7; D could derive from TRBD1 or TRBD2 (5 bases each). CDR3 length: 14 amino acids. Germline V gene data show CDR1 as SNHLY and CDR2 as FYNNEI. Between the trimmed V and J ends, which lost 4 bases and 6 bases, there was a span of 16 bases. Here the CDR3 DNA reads TGTGCCAGCAGTGGACAGTCAAGGGAGCCCGAGCAGTACTTC. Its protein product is CASSGQSREPEQYF.

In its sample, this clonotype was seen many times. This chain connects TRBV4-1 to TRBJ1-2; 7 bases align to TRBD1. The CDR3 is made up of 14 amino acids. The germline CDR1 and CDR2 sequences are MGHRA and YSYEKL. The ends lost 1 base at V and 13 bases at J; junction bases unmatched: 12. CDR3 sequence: CASSQGQGTLGGTF. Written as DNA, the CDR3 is TGCGCCAGCAGCCAAGGACAGGGAACTCTAGGAGGCACCTTC.

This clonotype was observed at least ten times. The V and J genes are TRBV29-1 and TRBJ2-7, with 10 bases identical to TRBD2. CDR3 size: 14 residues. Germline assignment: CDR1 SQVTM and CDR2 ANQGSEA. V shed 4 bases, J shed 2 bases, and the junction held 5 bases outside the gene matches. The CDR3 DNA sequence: TGCAGCGTTGGAAGCGGGAGGGCCACCTACGAGCAGTACTTC. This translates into CSVGSGRATYEQYF.

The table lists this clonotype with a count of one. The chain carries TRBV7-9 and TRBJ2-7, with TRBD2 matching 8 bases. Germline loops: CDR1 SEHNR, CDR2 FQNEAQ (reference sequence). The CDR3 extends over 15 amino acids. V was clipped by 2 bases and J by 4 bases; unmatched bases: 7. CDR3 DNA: TGTGCCAGCAGCTTACGGAGCGGGAGAGCATACGAGCAGTACTTC. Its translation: CASSLRSGRAYEQYF.

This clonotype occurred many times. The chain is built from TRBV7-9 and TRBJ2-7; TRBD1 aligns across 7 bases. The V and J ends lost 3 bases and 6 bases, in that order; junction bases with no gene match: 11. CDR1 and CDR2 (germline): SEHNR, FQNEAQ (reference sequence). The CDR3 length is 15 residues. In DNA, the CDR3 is TGTGCCAGCAGCTTCTGGACAGTATCAGGGGGCGAGCAGTACTTC. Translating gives CASSFWTVSGGEQYF.

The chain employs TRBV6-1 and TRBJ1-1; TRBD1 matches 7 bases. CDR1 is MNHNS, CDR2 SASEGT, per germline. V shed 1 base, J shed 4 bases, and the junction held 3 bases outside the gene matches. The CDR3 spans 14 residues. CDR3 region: CASSEVAGGTEAFF. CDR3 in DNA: TGTGCCAGCAGTGAAGTGGCAGGGGGCACTGAAGCTTTCTTT.

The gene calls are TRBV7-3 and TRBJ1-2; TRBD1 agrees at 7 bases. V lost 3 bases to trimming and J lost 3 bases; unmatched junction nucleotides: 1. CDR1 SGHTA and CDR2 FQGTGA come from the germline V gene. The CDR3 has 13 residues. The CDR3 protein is CASSFTGDYGYTF. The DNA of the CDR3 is TGTGCCAGCAGCTTTACAGGGGACTATGGCTACACCTTC.

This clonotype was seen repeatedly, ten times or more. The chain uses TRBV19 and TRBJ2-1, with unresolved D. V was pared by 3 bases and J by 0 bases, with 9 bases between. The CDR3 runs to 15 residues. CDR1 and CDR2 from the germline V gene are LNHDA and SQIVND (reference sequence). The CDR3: CASSIINSSYNEQFF. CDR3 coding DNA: TGTGCCAGTAGTATTATTAATAGCTCCTACAATGAGCAGTTCTTC.

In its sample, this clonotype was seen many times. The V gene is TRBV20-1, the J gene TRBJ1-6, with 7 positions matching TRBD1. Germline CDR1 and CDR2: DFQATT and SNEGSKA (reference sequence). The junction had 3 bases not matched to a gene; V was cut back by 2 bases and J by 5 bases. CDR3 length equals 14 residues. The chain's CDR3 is CSARPGTDNSPLHF. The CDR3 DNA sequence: TGCAGTGCTAGACCCGGGACAGATAATTCACCCCTCCACTTT.

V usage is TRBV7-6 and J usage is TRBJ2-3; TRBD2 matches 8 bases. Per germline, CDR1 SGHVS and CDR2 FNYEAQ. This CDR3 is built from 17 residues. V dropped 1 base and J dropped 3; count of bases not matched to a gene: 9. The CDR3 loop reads CASSLVTGGGKTDTQYF. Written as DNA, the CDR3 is TGTGCCAGCAGCTTAGTGACGGGCGGGGGGAAAACAGATACGCAGTATTTT.

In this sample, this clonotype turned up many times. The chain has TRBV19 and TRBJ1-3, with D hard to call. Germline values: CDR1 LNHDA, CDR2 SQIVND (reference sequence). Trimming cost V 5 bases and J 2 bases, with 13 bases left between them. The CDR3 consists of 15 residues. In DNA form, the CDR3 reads TGTGCCAGTAGTCGACGCTTGTCTACTGGAAACACCATATATTTT. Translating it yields CASSRRLSTGNTIYF.